One sample yielded the 29 T cell receptor beta chains listed below, sequenced in a study of neurological immune-mediated disorders. Documented time point: longitudinal time-point 3. TCRdb itself ran the 5' RACE reads through MiXCR, one entry per CDR3 protein. The profile shows around 53,000 distinct CDR3 sequences, more than 7% of them singletons. The sample consisted of PBMCs. All receptors come from a woman in her forties in good health.

This clonotype showed up many times. The chain carries TRBV2 and TRBJ2-3; D is unclear. Trimming stripped 2 bases from V and 2 bases from J, with 11 bases between. The CDR3 is 15 amino acids. Germline lookup yields CDR1 SNHLY and CDR2 FYNNEI. This CDR3 reads CASSESAGTTDTQYF. CDR3 sequence (DNA): TGTGCCAGCAGTGAATCAGCTGGAACCACAGATACGCAGTATTTT.

This clonotype came up many times. The chain links TRBV5-1 to TRBJ2-3, with 7 bases identical to TRBD1. V dropped 4 bases and J dropped 6; count of bases not matched to a gene: 8. The CDR3 sequence is 14 residues long. CDR1 SGHRS and CDR2 YFSETQ come from the germline V gene. The CDR3 sequence is CASSSRQGEDTQYF. DNA of the CDR3: TGCGCCAGCAGCAGTAGACAGGGAGAGGATACGCAGTATTTT.

This chain connects TRBV5-1 to TRBJ1-6; D is unresolved. From germline, CDR1 is SGHRS and CDR2 YFSETQ. V was clipped by 0 bases and J by 8 bases, with 9 bases between them. The CDR3 is 14 residues long. In DNA form, the CDR3 reads TGCGCCAGCAGCTTGGCGGCTGTCGATTCACCCCTCCACTTT. This translates into CASSLAAVDSPLHF.

The chain employs TRBV29-1 and TRBJ1-1; no clear D gene. Trimming pared 7 bases from V and 0 bases from J, leaving 12 bases between. The CDR3 sequence is 13 residues long. Looked up from germline, CDR1 is SQVTM and CDR2 is ANQGSEA. CDR3 amino acids: CSAVSWLNTEAFF. DNA for the CDR3: TGCAGCGCCGTGAGCTGGCTGAACACTGAAGCTTTCTTT.

In this sample, this clonotype turned up once. A junction boundary mismatches the germline segment, possibly from a read error. The chain joins TRBV29-1 to TRBJ1-5; 8 positions match TRBD1. The CDR3 has 15 residues. Germline V lookup: CDR1 SQVTM, CDR2 ANQGSEA. CDR3 protein: CSVVSGGIGNQPHHF. CDR3 nucleotide sequence: TGCAGCGTTGTTTCAGGGGGCATTGGCAATCAGCCCCACCATTTT. The variable domain in full, completed from reference TRBV29-1 and TRBJ1-5, reads SAVISQKPSRDICQRGTSLTIQCQVDSQVTMMFWYRQQPGQSLTLIATANQGSEATYESGFVIDKFPISRPNLTFSTLTVSNMSPEDSSIYLCSVVSGGIGNQPHHFGDGTRLSIL.

This clonotype occurred many times. The chain joins TRBV12-3 or TRBV12-4 to TRBJ2-1; 9 bases match TRBD2. CDR3 length: 15 residues. The ends lost 1 base at V and 4 bases at J; junction bases unmatched: 2. This CDR3 reads CASSLGLADYNEQFF. The CDR3 DNA follows: TGTGCCAGCAGTTTAGGACTAGCGGATTACAATGAGCAGTTCTTC.

This clonotype was counted at least ten times. The rearrangement joins TRBV12-3 or TRBV12-4 to TRBJ1-1; D might be TRBD1 (5 bases). Trimming took 5 bases from V and 1 from J, leaving 11 bases between them. This CDR3 is built from 14 residues. The DNA for the CDR3 is TGTGCCAGCAGTCAGAGGCAGGGGAACACTGAAGCTTTCTTT. The encoded protein is CASSQRQGNTEAFF.

In this sample, this clonotype turned up a few times. The chain employs TRBV2 and TRBJ2-7; 9 bases match TRBD1. Germline CDR1 reads SNHLY; CDR2 reads FYNNEI. This CDR3 contains 14 residues. J gave up 7 bases and V 6 bases, and 10 bases lay outside the gene matches. The CDR3: CASSAGTGRGEQYF. CDR3 bases: TGTGCCAGCAGCGCCGGGACAGGGCGCGGAGAGCAGTACTTC.

The chain couples TRBV20-1 to TRBJ2-3; possible D gene TRBD2, 5 bases. V lost 6 bases, J lost 1 base, and 11 bases lay in between. There are 13 residues in the CDR3. CDR1 and CDR2 from the germline V gene are DFQATT and SNEGSKA (reference sequence). The CDR3 region has the DNA TGCAGTGCCTCACTCGGGGGCACAGATACGCAGTATTTT. Protein: CSASLGGTDTQYF.

This clonotype has ten or more counts. This chain uses TRBV7-9 with TRBJ2-2, with TRBD1 identical over 8 bases. The J segment lost 1 base and the V segment lost 1 base, leaving 2 bases of the junction unmatched. The CDR3 consists of 16 residues. Germline V CDR1 and CDR2: SEHNR, FQNEAQ (reference sequence). Here the CDR3 reads CASSLVGQENTGELFF. The CDR3 DNA reads as TGTGCCAGCAGCTTAGTGGGACAGGAGAACACCGGGGAGCTGTTTTTT.

The V call is TRBV6-6, the J call TRBJ2-1; D is uncertain. The germline V and J ends were trimmed by 5 bases and 0 bases, with 17 bases remaining between them. Germline CDR1 and CDR2: MNHNY and SVGAGI (reference sequence). The CDR3 consists of 17 residues. This chain's CDR3 is CASSPVSLVSSYNEQFF. The CDR3 DNA follows: TGTGCCAGCAGTCCGGTCAGCCTTGTGAGCTCCTACAATGAGCAGTTCTTC.

In this sample, this clonotype turned up a few times. V and J are TRBV5-6 and TRBJ2-1; the match to TRBD1 covers 9 bases. CDR3 size: 15 residues. Germline values: CDR1 SGHDT, CDR2 YYEEEE. V shed 4 bases, J shed 6 bases, and the junction held 8 bases outside the gene matches. The CDR3 sequence: CASSAGQGKVNEQFF. The CDR3 region has the DNA TGTGCCAGCAGCGCGGGACAGGGCAAAGTCAATGAGCAGTTCTTC.

This clonotype was seen many times. The chain is built from TRBV24-1 and TRBJ2-5; TRBD2 aligns across 11 bases. CDR1 and CDR2 from the germline V gene are KGHDR and SFDVKD. The CDR3 has 16 residues. V shed 3 bases, J shed 1 base, and the junction held 3 bases outside the gene matches. The CDR3 bases are TGTGCCACCAGTGATCCGGGGACTAGCGGCCAAGAGACCCAGTACTTC. This codes for CATSDPGTSGQETQYF.

This clonotype was observed many times. The chain carries TRBV18 and TRBJ1-2; no firm D call. With 6 bases removed from V and 5 bases from J, the gap between germline ends came to 16 bases. CDR1 and CDR2 from the germline V gene are KGHSH and LQKENI. The CDR3 extends over 14 amino acids. CDR3 protein: CASSSGSALYGYTF. The CDR3 DNA reads as TGTGCCAGCTCCTCCGGGTCTGCATTATATGGCTACACCTTC.

This clonotype showed up many times. The V and J genes are TRBV9 and TRBJ1-3; D may be TRBD1 (5 bases). Trimming stripped 8 bases from V and 0 bases from J, with 12 bases between. The CDR3 spans 14 residues. Germline lookup yields CDR1 SGDLS and CDR2 YYNGEE. The CDR3 coding sequence is TGTGCCAGTTCCCGGGACCACTCTGGAAACACCATATATTTT. Amino acid sequence: CASSRDHSGNTIYF.

This clonotype was seen many times. The chain recombines TRBV9 with TRBJ2-1, with 9 nucleotides matching TRBD1. The junction had 5 bases not matched to a gene; V was cut back by 4 bases and J by 3 bases. The CDR3 is 15 amino acids. Germline values: CDR1 SGDLS, CDR2 YYNGEE. The CDR3 protein is CASSPGTGNYNEQFF. CDR3 in DNA: TGTGCCAGCAGCCCCGGGACAGGGAACTACAATGAGCAGTTCTTC.

This clonotype was observed many times. The chain joins TRBV20-1 to TRBJ2-5; D not certain. Trimming cost V 3 bases and J 2 bases, with 7 bases left between them. Germline lookup yields CDR1 DFQATT and CDR2 SNEGSKA (reference sequence). This CDR3 comprises 12 residues. The CDR3: CSARGIQETQYF. The CDR3 nucleotides are TGCAGTGCTAGGGGGATTCAAGAGACCCAGTACTTC.

This clonotype has at least ten counts. This rearrangement joins TRBV3-1 to TRBJ2-7, with D perhaps assigned TRBD1 or TRBD2 (5 bases each). In germline, CDR1 is LGHDT, CDR2 YNNKEL (reference sequence). The CDR3 is made up of 14 amino acids. Trimming pared 4 bases from V and 0 bases from J, leaving 10 bases between. CDR3 amino acids: CASSLWDGSYEQYF. CDR3 sequence (DNA): TGTGCCAGCAGCCTCTGGGACGGCTCCTACGAGCAGTACTTC.

This clonotype has at least ten counts. V gene TRBV12-3 or TRBV12-4 combines with J gene TRBJ2-3; 7 nucleotides match TRBD2. There are 15 residues in the CDR3. Losses at the gene ends were 1 base for V and 2 bases for J; bases not matched to a gene: 3. The DNA of the CDR3 is TGTGCCAGCAGTTTAGGAGCGGGGCTCACAGATACGCAGTATTTT. Protein sequence: CASSLGAGLTDTQYF.

The chain recombines TRBV2 with TRBJ2-2; no clear D. The CDR3 length is 14 residues. V lost 4 bases to trimming and J lost 2 bases, with 8 bases between them. CDR1 SNHLY and CDR2 FYNNEI come from the germline V gene. This chain's CDR3 is CASSVAGNTGELFF. The CDR3 DNA reads as TGTGCCAGCAGTGTGGCAGGAAACACCGGGGAGCTGTTTTTT.

This clonotype was recorded many times. V usage is TRBV11-1 and J usage is TRBJ2-1, with D possibly TRBD2 on 5 matching bases. The CDR3 has 14 residues. Germline CDR1 and CDR2: SGHAT and FQDESV (reference sequence). Trimming took 1 base from V and 6 from J, leaving 10 bases between them. The CDR3: CASSLGGPSNEQFF. The CDR3 nucleotides read TGTGCCAGCAGCTTAGGAGGGCCATCCAATGAGCAGTTCTTC. Using reference TRBV11-1 and TRBJ2-1 for the parts outside the CDR3, the full variable domain is EAEVAQSPRYKITEKSQAVAFWCDPISGHATLYWYRQILGQGPELLVQFQDESVVDDSQLPKDRFSAERLKGVDSTLKIQPAELGDSAMYLCASSLGGPSNEQFFGPGTRLTVL.

This clonotype was seen repeatedly, ten times or more. The CDR3 region is CSAPLTGEVTYEQYF. DNA of the CDR3: TGCAGTGCCCCCTTGACAGGGGAAGTCACCTACGAGCAGTACTTC. V and J are TRBV20-1 and TRBJ2-7, with 8 bases matching TRBD1. V lost 6 bases and J lost 2; bases outside the gene matches: 12. This CDR3 contains 15 residues. Germline CDR1 DFQATT, CDR2 SNEGSKA (reference sequence).

In this sample, this clonotype turned up many times. The chain is built from TRBV5-1 and TRBJ2-1; 10 nucleotides align to TRBD2. V was clipped by 4 bases and J by 10 bases; unmatched bases: 14. This CDR3 has 16 residues. The germline V gene encodes CDR1 SGHRS and CDR2 YFSETQ. The CDR3 protein is CASSRGRLAGAGEQFF. CDR3 nucleotide sequence: TGCGCCAGCAGCAGGGGGAGGCTAGCGGGAGCTGGGGAGCAGTTCTTC.

The table lists this clonotype with many counts. The chain uses TRBV20-1 and TRBJ2-2; D is possibly TRBD1 (5 bases). This CDR3 spans 13 amino acids. Per the germline V gene, CDR1 is DFQATT and CDR2 is SNEGSKA (reference sequence). Trimming took 6 bases from V and 7 from J, leaving 15 bases between them. The CDR3 is CSATPGSNGELFF. The DNA for the CDR3 is TGCAGTGCAACCCCAGGGTCTAACGGGGAGCTGTTTTTT.

In this sample, this clonotype turned up once. This sequence joins TRBV2 and TRBJ2-1; a weak D match, TRBD1 (6 bases). Germline CDR1 reads SNHLY; CDR2 reads FYNNEI. CDR3 size: 14 residues. Deletions cut 8 bases from V and 0 bases from J, with 11 bases between. In DNA form, the CDR3 reads TGTGCCAGCGGGGGCTCTAACTCCTACAATGAGCAGTTCTTC. Translating gives CASGGSNSYNEQFF.

This clonotype was detected a few times. The chain is built from TRBV5-1 and TRBJ2-7; TRBD2 aligns across 9 bases. This CDR3 has 16 amino acids. J lost 5 bases, V lost 0 bases, and 9 bases had no gene match. Germline CDR1 and CDR2: SGHRS and YFSETQ. In DNA, the CDR3 is TGCGCCAGCAGCTTGGCTAGCGGGACGGCTTCCGACGAGCAGTACTTC. It codes for CASSLASGTASDEQYF. The entire variable domain, with the rest obtained from reference TRBV5-1 and TRBJ2-7, is as follows: KAGVTQTPRYLIKTRGQQVTLSCSPISGHRSVSWYQQTPGQGLQFLFEYFSETQRNKGNFPGRFSGRQFSNSRSEMNVSTLELGDSALYLCASSLASGTASDEQYFGPGTRLTVT.

This chain connects TRBV2 to TRBJ2-3; D remains ambiguous. This CDR3 is 12 amino acids long. V gave up 5 bases and J gave up 10 bases, with 13 bases separating them. Germline V gives CDR1 SNHLY, CDR2 FYNNEI. This CDR3 is CASSLGPLSQYF. The CDR3 coding sequence is TGTGCCAGCAGTCTAGGTCCCCTCTCGCAGTATTTT.

This clonotype was detected many times. The chain couples TRBV5-1 to TRBJ2-5, with 9 bases matching TRBD2. This CDR3 comprises 15 residues. V trimming: 2 bases; J trimming: 5 bases; junction bases outside the gene matches: 7. Germline assignment: CDR1 SGHRS and CDR2 YFSETQ. The CDR3 DNA reads as TGCGCCAGCAGCTTTTTCCTAGCGGGACAGGAGACCCAGTACTTC. This codes for CASSFFLAGQETQYF.

This clonotype was seen ten or more times. The chain combines TRBV7-2 with TRBJ2-3; weak D call: TRBD1 (5 bases). Trimming cost V 3 bases and J 6 bases, with 7 bases left between them. Germline V CDR1 and CDR2: SGHTA, FQGNSA. The CDR3 runs 12 residues. The CDR3 DNA follows: TGTGCCAGCAGCTTGTACAGGGATACGCAGTATTTT. As protein: CASSLYRDTQYF.